This TCR beta chain was identified during a study of cytomegalovirus exposure and HLA in healthy donors. Findings and caveats of the study: Most TCR sequences were seen very rarely across donors, but some public TCRs occurred in many.

Libraries were prepared by immunoSEQ multiplex PCR; TCRdb keeps only in-frame clonotypes and omits some of them. This repertoire shows under 150,000 clones, about 87% found once; its top ten account for 8.7%. V gave up 6 bases and J gave up 2 bases, with 16 bases separating them. The CDR3 sequence is 15 residues long. Germline V gene lookup returns CDR1 MNHNS and CDR2 SASEGT. A note on this clone: Its antigen is unknown.

The chain employs TRBV6-1 and TRBJ1-1; a possible D gene is TRBD1 (6 bases). This TCR came from a man between 18 and 35 years old in good health and CMV-seropositive. Sequenced: PBMCs. CDR3 sequence (DNA): TGTGCCAGCAGCCCAACAGGGATCGGTAACACTGAAGCTTTCTTT. Protein sequence: CASSPTGIGNTEAFF.